This T cell receptor beta chain derives from a study of PD-1 blockade in mismatch repair-deficient tumors. Findings of the study overall: Rapid post-treatment expansion, then contraction, generally preceding radiologic response, marked tumor-resident clones.

The table came from immunoSEQ multiplex PCR; TCRdb's copy has only in-frame clones and leaves some out. In the table there are approximately 9,700 clones, about 86% of which are singletons. This CDR3 comprises 13 residues. Germline V gene data show CDR1 as SQVTM and CDR2 as ANQGSEA. Between the trimmed V and J ends, which lost 1 base and 4 bases, there was a span of 10 bases. Worth noting for this clone: Its antigen is undetermined.

Specified time point: roughly nine-day in vitro stimulation with candidate neoantigen peptide 2. Every patient had mismatch repair deficiency by PCR or immunohistochemistry. TCRs were sequenced from three patients responding to pembrolizumab. Six or seven ELISpot-reactive neoantigen peptides each drove a roughly 10-day in vitro stimulation. Sequencing was performed on cells cultured in vitro, taken from a patient treated with pembrolizumab. This sequence joins TRBV29-1 and TRBJ1-2; weak D call: TRBD1 (6 bases). This receptor was obtained from an adult with mismatch repair-deficient cancer. In DNA form, the CDR3 reads TGCAGCGTTGAAGTTGGGACACCCTATGGCTACACCTTC. Encoded protein: CSVEVGTPYGYTF.